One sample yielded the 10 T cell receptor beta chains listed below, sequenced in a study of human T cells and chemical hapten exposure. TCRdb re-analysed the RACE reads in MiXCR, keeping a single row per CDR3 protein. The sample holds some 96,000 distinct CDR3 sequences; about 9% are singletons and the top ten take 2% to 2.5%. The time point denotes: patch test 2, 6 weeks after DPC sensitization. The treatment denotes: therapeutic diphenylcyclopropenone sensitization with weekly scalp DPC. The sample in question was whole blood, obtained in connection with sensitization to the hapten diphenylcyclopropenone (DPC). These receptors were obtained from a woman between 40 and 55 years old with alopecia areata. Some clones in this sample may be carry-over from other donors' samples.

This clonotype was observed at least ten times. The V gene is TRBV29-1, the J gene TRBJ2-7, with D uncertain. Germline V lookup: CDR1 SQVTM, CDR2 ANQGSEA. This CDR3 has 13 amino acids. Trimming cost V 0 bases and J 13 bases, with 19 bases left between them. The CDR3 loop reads CSVEDLRYSKAYF. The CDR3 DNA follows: TGCAGCGTTGAAGATTTACGATACTCAAAGGCTTACTTC.

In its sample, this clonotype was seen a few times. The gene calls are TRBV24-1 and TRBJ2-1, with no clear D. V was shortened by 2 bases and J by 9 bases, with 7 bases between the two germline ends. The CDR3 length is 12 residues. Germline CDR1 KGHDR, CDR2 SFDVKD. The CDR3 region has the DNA TGTGCCACCAGTGATTCTAGAATTGAGCAGTTCTTC. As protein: CATSDSRIEQFF.

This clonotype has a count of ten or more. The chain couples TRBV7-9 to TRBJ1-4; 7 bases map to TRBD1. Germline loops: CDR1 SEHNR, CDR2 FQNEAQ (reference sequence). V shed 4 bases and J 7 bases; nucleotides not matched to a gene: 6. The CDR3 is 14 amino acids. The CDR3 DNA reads TGTGCCAGCAGCTCGCGACAGGGAGGTGAAAAACTGTTTTTT. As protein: CASSSRQGGEKLFF.

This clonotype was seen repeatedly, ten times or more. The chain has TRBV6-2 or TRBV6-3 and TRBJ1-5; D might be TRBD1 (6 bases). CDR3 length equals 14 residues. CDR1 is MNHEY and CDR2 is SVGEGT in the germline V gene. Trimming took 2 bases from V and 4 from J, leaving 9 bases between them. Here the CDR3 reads CASSYRDTNQPQHF. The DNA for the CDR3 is TGTGCCAGCAGTTACCGGGACACAAATCAGCCCCAGCATTTT.

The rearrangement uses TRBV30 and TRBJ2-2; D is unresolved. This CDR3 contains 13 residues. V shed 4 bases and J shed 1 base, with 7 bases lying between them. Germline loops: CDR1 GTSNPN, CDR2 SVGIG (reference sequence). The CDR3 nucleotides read TGTGCCTGGAAAAACAAGAACACCGGGGAGCTGTTTTTT. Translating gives CAWKNKNTGELFF.

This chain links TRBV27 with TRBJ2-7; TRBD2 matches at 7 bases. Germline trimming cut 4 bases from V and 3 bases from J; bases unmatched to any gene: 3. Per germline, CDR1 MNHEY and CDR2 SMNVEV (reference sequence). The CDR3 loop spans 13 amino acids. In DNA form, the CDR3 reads TGTGCCAGCAGTTCACAGCGGGGCTACGAGCAGTACTTC. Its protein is CASSSQRGYEQYF.

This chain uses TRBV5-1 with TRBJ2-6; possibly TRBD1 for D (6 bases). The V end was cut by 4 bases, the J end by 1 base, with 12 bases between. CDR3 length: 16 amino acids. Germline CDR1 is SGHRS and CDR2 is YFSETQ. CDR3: CASSAGTFSGANVLTF. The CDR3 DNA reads TGCGCCAGCAGCGCCGGGACATTTTCTGGGGCCAACGTCCTGACTTTC.

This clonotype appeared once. CDR3 sequence (DNA): TGTGCCAGCAGTTTGTCAGCCAAAGGTTACGAGCAGTACTTC. Translation gives CASSLSAKGYEQYF. V and J are TRBV12-3 or TRBV12-4 and TRBJ2-7, with no clear D. The V and J ends lost 3 bases and 4 bases respectively, with 13 bases between them. The CDR3 consists of 14 residues.

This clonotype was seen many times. The CDR3 here is CASSYGIQGVSGYSYEQYF. The DNA for the CDR3 is TGTGCCAGCAGTTACGGAATACAGGGGGTTTCTGGTTATTCCTACGAGCAGTACTTC. The V call is TRBV6-2 or TRBV6-3, the J call TRBJ2-7; the match to TRBD1 covers 8 bases. The CDR3 extends over 19 amino acids. Germline V gives CDR1 MNHEY, CDR2 SVGEGT. V shed 2 bases and J 1 base; nucleotides not matched to a gene: 16.

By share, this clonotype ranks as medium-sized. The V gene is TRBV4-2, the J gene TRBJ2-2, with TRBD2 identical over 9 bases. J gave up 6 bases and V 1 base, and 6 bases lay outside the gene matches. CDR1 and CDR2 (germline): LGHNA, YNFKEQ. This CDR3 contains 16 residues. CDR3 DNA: TGTGCCAGCAGCCAAGGGGTAGCGGGAGAGCCCGGGGAGCTGTTTTTT. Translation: CASSQGVAGEPGELFF.